Listed here are 32 T cell receptor beta chains from one sample, sequenced in a study of Ad26.COV2.S vaccination and SARS-CoV-2 variants. As for treatment: some 20 received Ad26.COV2.S at low or high dose, single or two shots; roughly five received placebo; per-sample allocation not given. Samples came from day 63 after the first vaccine or placebo injection. Profiled with immunoSEQ multiplex PCR; TCRdb holds only in-frame clones, not every one. The sample holds fewer than 500,000 clones, roughly 87% seen once. Sample: peripheral blood, taken in a trial of Ad26.COV2.S vaccine versus placebo. The receptors were gathered from a person between 18 and 59 years old who received the Ad26.COV2.S COVID-19 vaccine or a placebo.

The chain joins TRBV30 to TRBJ1-4; D not resolved. The V gene lost 1 base and the J gene lost 5 bases, with 14 bases spanning the gap. The germline V gene has CDR1 GTSNPN and CDR2 SVGIG (reference sequence). This CDR3 has 15 amino acids. This CDR3 reads CAWSALGGSNEKLFF. The CDR3 DNA reads TGTGCCTGGAGTGCTTTGGGAGGATCGAATGAAAAACTGTTTTTT.

The chain carries TRBV29-1 and TRBJ2-3, with a tentative D call TRBD1 (6 bases). V was cut by 2 bases and J by 5 bases, with 23 bases left in between. Germline CDR1 reads SQVTM; CDR2 reads ANQGSEA. CDR3 length equals 17 residues. Here the CDR3 reads CSVELNGGGSFRDTQYF. The CDR3 DNA reads TGCAGCGTTGAACTCAATGGGGGCGGCAGTTTTCGAGATACGCAGTATTTT.

The rearrangement uses TRBV2 and TRBJ1-5; D perhaps matches TRBD1 (5 bases). Germline V gene data show CDR1 as SNHLY and CDR2 as FYNNEI. V gave up 3 bases and J gave up 4 bases, with 7 bases separating them. The CDR3 extends over 13 amino acids. CDR3 DNA sequence: TGTGCCAGCAGTGACAGGGAGAATCAGCCCCAGCATTTT. Protein: CASSDRENQPQHF.

This chain connects TRBV7-9 to TRBJ2-5; D is uncertain. The germline gives CDR1 SEHNR, CDR2 FQNEAQ (reference sequence). V dropped 3 bases and J dropped 0 bases, with 8 bases sitting between them. CDR3 length: 14 amino acids. DNA of the CDR3: TGTGCCAGCAGCTTTAGTCAGAACCAAGAGACCCAGTACTTC. It is translated as CASSFSQNQETQYF.

The chain carries TRBV4-3 and TRBJ2-3, with D perhaps TRBD2 (5 bases). V was pared by 0 bases and J by 2 bases, with 12 bases between. Per the germline V gene, CDR1 is LGHNA and CDR2 is YSLEER. This CDR3 contains 16 residues. CDR3 loop: CASSQDKLDYTDTQYF. The CDR3 nucleotides are TGCGCCAGCAGCCAAGATAAACTAGACTACACAGATACGCAGTATTTT.

This rearrangement joins TRBV30 to TRBJ2-2, with D uncertain. Germline assignment: CDR1 GTSNPN and CDR2 SVGIG (reference sequence). V was pared by 3 bases and J by 7 bases, with 24 bases between. The CDR3 sequence is 17 residues long. The CDR3 loop reads CAWRQTPADFDGGELFF. The CDR3 DNA sequence: TGTGCCTGGAGACAAACCCCCGCTGATTTCGACGGCGGGGAGCTGTTTTTT.

The genes are TRBV5-1 and TRBJ1-3; no clear D. CDR1 is SGHRS, CDR2 YFSETQ, per germline. The CDR3 runs 17 residues. Trimming took off 0 bases at V and 0 bases at J, with 13 bases between the two ends. CDR3 nucleotides: TGCGCCAGCAGCTTGGTAGGCGGCAGCTTCTCTGGAAACACCATATATTTT. Its protein product is CASSLVGGSFSGNTIYF.

The rearrangement links TRBV6-2 or TRBV6-3 to TRBJ1-1, with no clear D. Germline V gives CDR1 MNHEY, CDR2 SVGEGT. Trimming removed 3 bases at V and 5 bases at J, with 13 bases between. CDR3 length: 14 amino acids. CDR3 DNA: TGTGCCAGCAGTTATTCGAGAGGGAGGACTGAAGCTTTCTTT. Translation gives CASSYSRGRTEAFF.

The chain couples TRBV6-2 or TRBV6-3 to TRBJ1-3; possible D gene TRBD1, 5 bases. V was trimmed by 0 bases and J by 0 bases, leaving 24 bases between them. Per germline, CDR1 MNHEY and CDR2 SVGEGT. This CDR3 is 21 amino acids long. Here the CDR3 DNA reads TGTGCCAGCAGTTACTCCGCGACAGCAGAAGACGTACTTAGCTCTGGAAACACCATATATTTT. This encodes CASSYSATAEDVLSSGNTIYF.

V usage is TRBV15 and J usage is TRBJ1-5, with 9 bases matching TRBD1. The germline gives CDR1 LNHNV, CDR2 YYDKDF (reference sequence). The length of the CDR3 is 15 residues. Trimming removed 2 bases from V and 6 bases from J; junction bases left unmatched: 5. The CDR3 nucleotides are TGTGCCACCAGCAGAACGGACAGGGGTGGTCAGCCCCAGCATTTT. The encoded protein is CATSRTDRGGQPQHF.

The chain combines TRBV12-3 or TRBV12-4 with TRBJ1-1; D gene ambiguous. This CDR3 is built from 13 residues. The V end was cut by 2 bases, the J end by 8 bases, with 12 bases between. The DNA of the CDR3 is TGTGCCAGCAGTTTAATCTCCAGCGGGGAAGCTTTCTTT. Amino acids: CASSLISSGEAFF.

J is TRBJ1-5 and V is TRBV7-2; D gene ambiguous. Germline-derived CDR1 and CDR2 are SGHTA and FQGNSA. V shed 0 bases and J shed 5 bases, with 5 bases lying between them. The CDR3 consists of 13 residues. CDR3 coding DNA: TGTGCCAGCAGCTTAGCGTATGATCAGCCCCAGCATTTT. Amino acids: CASSLAYDQPQHF.

The V gene is TRBV5-1, the J gene TRBJ2-1, with 11 bases aligning to TRBD2. The ends lost 5 bases at V and 4 bases at J; junction bases unmatched: 5. This CDR3 comprises 15 residues. Germline CDR1 and CDR2: SGHRS and YFSETQ. For the CDR3, the DNA is TGCGCCAGCAGGGGAGTAGCGGGAGGGTACAATGAGCAGTTCTTC. Translated, it gives CASRGVAGGYNEQFF.

The J gene is TRBJ1-3, the V gene TRBV11-3, with TRBD1 identical over 8 bases. The CDR3 is made up of 14 amino acids. Germline V lookup: CDR1 SGHNT, CDR2 YENEEA. J gave up 4 bases and V 3 bases, and 2 bases lay outside the gene matches. The CDR3 loop reads CASSFRGLGNTIYF. In nucleotides, the CDR3 is TGTGCCAGCAGCTTCAGGGGGCTGGGAAACACCATATATTTT.

Comments on this clone: This same CDR3 is encoded by further DNA sequences in the sample. The gene calls are TRBV9 and TRBJ2-1; no definite D call. There are 13 residues in the CDR3. CDR1 is SGDLS and CDR2 is YYNGEE in the germline V gene. V was cut by 0 bases and J by 9 bases, with 10 bases left in between. CDR3 amino acids: CASSVGGVGEQFF. The CDR3 DNA is TGTGCCAGCAGCGTAGGCGGAGTGGGTGAGCAGTTCTTC.

The chain couples TRBV15 to TRBJ1-2; D is unresolved. Germline values: CDR1 LNHNV, CDR2 YYDKDF (reference sequence). The CDR3 extends over 15 amino acids. V shed 1 base and J shed 4 bases, with 13 bases lying between them. The CDR3 bases are TGTGCCACCAGCAGAGGAGAGCGGTCTTTCTATGGCTACACCTTC. Its translation: CATSRGERSFYGYTF.

V gene TRBV29-1 combines with J gene TRBJ2-5; D ambiguous. V dropped 4 bases and J dropped 0 bases, with 15 bases sitting between them. There are 15 residues in the CDR3. Germline CDR1 SQVTM, CDR2 ANQGSEA. The CDR3 loop reads CSVGGLDPYQETQYF. The CDR3, as DNA: TGCAGCGTTGGGGGTCTAGACCCGTACCAAGAGACCCAGTACTTC.

Written as DNA, the CDR3 is TGTGCCATCAGTGAGTCATTGGAGCCGGGACAGGGCCGAAGGGGGCAGTTCTTC. It specifies CAISESLEPGQGRRGQFF. The chain carries TRBV10-3 and TRBJ2-1; 9 nucleotides match TRBD1. CDR1 and CDR2 from the germline V gene are ENHRY and SYGVKD. The CDR3 loop spans 18 amino acids. With V trimmed by 0 bases and J by 12 bases, 18 bases remained unmatched.

The chain recombines TRBV6-2 or TRBV6-3 with TRBJ1-2; a possible D gene is TRBD1 (6 bases). Germline assignment: CDR1 MNHEY and CDR2 SVGEGT. The length of the CDR3 is 16 residues. V lost 2 bases to trimming and J lost 2 bases, with 15 bases between them. CDR3 in DNA: TGTGCCAGCAGTTACCTTGATTCCACAGGGAACTATGGCTACACCTTC. Residues: CASSYLDSTGNYGYTF.

The rearrangement links TRBV19 to TRBJ1-6, with D possibly being TRBD1 (6 bases). Trimming cost V 9 bases and J 3 bases, with 12 bases left between them. This CDR3 spans 14 amino acids. Germline-derived CDR1 and CDR2 are LNHDA and SQIVND (reference sequence). The CDR3 loop reads CASVEGGYNSPLHF. DNA for the CDR3: TGTGCCAGCGTGGAGGGGGGCTATAATTCACCCCTCCACTTT.

The rearrangement links TRBV6-5 to TRBJ1-2, with 10 bases aligning to TRBD1. The CDR3 has 15 amino acids. Germline CDR1 reads MNHEY; CDR2 reads SVGAGI. Trimming at V came to 2 bases and at J to 8 bases, leaving 8 bases not matched to a gene. CDR3 DNA: TGTGCCAGCAGTTACCTGACAGGGGGCCTTGGAGGCTACACCTTC. Translation gives CASSYLTGGLGGYTF.

This rearrangement joins TRBV24-1 to TRBJ1-2; no firm D call. The V gene's germline CDR1 is KGHDR and CDR2 SFDVKD. The V end was cut by 4 bases, the J end by 2 bases, with 7 bases between. The CDR3 is made up of 13 amino acids. CDR3 residues: CATSEGRNYGYTF. The CDR3 nucleotides read TGTGCCACCAGTGAGGGAAGGAACTATGGCTACACCTTC.

V and J are TRBV15 and TRBJ1-1, with 8 bases aligning to TRBD1. The germline CDR1 and CDR2 sequences are LNHNV and YYDKDF (reference sequence). With V trimmed by 4 bases and J by 5 bases, 6 bases remained unmatched. This CDR3 is 14 amino acids long. The CDR3 region is CATSIGQGRTEAFF. CDR3 in DNA: TGTGCCACCAGCATCGGACAGGGTCGAACTGAAGCTTTCTTT.

J is TRBJ2-7 and V is TRBV6-1; 8 positions agree with TRBD2. After removal of 1 base from V and 6 bases from J, the junction contained 11 bases not matched to a gene. This CDR3 region has 16 residues. Germline loops: CDR1 MNHNS, CDR2 SASEGT. The chain's CDR3 is CASSEERSGSLSEQYV. The CDR3 bases are TGTGCCAGCAGTGAAGAAAGAAGCGGGAGCTTGTCCGAGCAGTACGTC.

The V gene is TRBV4-3, the J gene TRBJ1-2; unclear D gene. CDR3 length: 17 amino acids. The germline V gene has CDR1 LGHNA and CDR2 YSLEER. V lost 1 base, J lost 2 bases, and 17 bases lay in between. The CDR3 region is CASSQGSFGNRNYGYTF. The CDR3 nucleotides are TGCGCCAGCAGCCAAGGTTCGTTTGGGAACAGAAACTATGGCTACACCTTC.

The rearrangement joins TRBV4-2 to TRBJ2-7; 8 bases line up with TRBD1. The CDR3 totals 18 residues. From germline, CDR1 is LGHNA and CDR2 YNFKEQ. The ends lost 3 bases at V and 5 bases at J; junction bases unmatched: 18. CDR3 bases: TGTGCCAGCAGCCACCCAGGGGGAGCAGGGGGCTTAACGCACGAGCAGTACTTC. Translating it yields CASSHPGGAGGLTHEQYF.

This clone appeared many times. V and J are TRBV7-9 and TRBJ1-1; D gene ambiguous. This CDR3 comprises 14 residues. Per germline, CDR1 SEHNR and CDR2 FQNEAQ (reference sequence). V was trimmed by 1 base and J by 2 bases, leaving 8 bases between them. CDR3 in amino acids: CASSLVLENTEAFF. DNA of the CDR3: TGTGCCAGCAGCTTAGTTTTAGAAAACACTGAAGCTTTCTTT.

The chain is built from TRBV29-1 and TRBJ1-1; unclear D gene. The CDR3 runs to 11 residues. Germline loops: CDR1 SQVTM, CDR2 ANQGSEA. V was cut by 7 bases and J by 6 bases, with 12 bases left in between. In DNA form, the CDR3 reads TGCAGCGGAGGTTGGTACGCTGAAGCTTTCTTT. Translating gives CSGGWYAEAFF.

This clone was picked up one time. The V gene is TRBV6-6, the J gene TRBJ2-3; the D gene is possibly TRBD2 (5 bases). Germline V gene data show CDR1 as MNHNY and CDR2 as SVGAGI (reference sequence). This CDR3 comprises 9 residues. Trimming took off 11 bases at V and 7 bases at J, with 7 bases between the two ends. In DNA, the CDR3 is TGTGCCGTCGGGAATACGCAGTATTTT. Translating gives CAVGNTQYF.

The V gene is TRBV11-3, the J gene TRBJ2-3, with D possibly TRBD2 on 5 matching bases. Per the germline V gene, CDR1 is SGHNT and CDR2 is YENEEA. Trimming pared 3 bases from V and 2 bases from J, leaving 15 bases between. The CDR3 is 16 residues long. CDR3 sequence: CASSLRAGPYTDTQYF. The CDR3 nucleotides are TGTGCCAGCAGCTTGCGGGCCGGCCCCTACACAGATACGCAGTATTTT. The variable domain in full, with the rest retrieved from reference TRBV11-3 and TRBJ2-3, is EAGVVQSPRYKIIEKKQPVAFWCNPISGHNTLYWYLQNLGQGPELLIRYENEEAVDDSQLPKDRFSAERLKGVDSTLKIQPAELGDSAVYLCASSLRAGPYTDTQYFGPGTRLTVL.

This chain joins TRBV4-2 and TRBJ1-5; D remains ambiguous. V lost 6 bases and J lost 10, with 19 bases in between. The CDR3 is made up of 14 amino acids. Germline CDR1 and CDR2: LGHNA and YNFKEQ. CDR3 protein: CASSGVIIISPQHF. CDR3 coding DNA: TGTGCCAGCAGTGGTGTAATTATCATCAGCCCCCAGCATTTT.

This chain uses TRBV18 with TRBJ2-2; D uncertain. Germline-derived CDR1 and CDR2 are KGHSH and LQKENI. V shed 2 bases and J shed 2 bases, with 0 bases lying between them. The CDR3 consists of 12 residues. CDR3 amino acids: CASSPNTGELFF. The CDR3, as DNA: TGTGCCAGCTCACCAAACACCGGGGAGCTGTTTTTT.